A few counts support the clone carrying this T cell receptor (beta chain). Other DNA sequences in this specimen translate into the identical CDR3. This entry is derived from a study of cytomegalovirus exposure and HLA in healthy donors. CDR3 length: 16 residues. After removal of 4 bases from V and 6 bases from J, the junction contained 10 bases not matched to a gene. Germline lookup yields CDR1 SGDLS and CDR2 YYNGEE. Both 60 Vbeta primers and 13 Jbeta primers went into the PCR. Using immunoSEQ multiplex PCR, the repertoire was profiled, and TCRdb retains in-frame clones only, with some absent. The sample shows more than 95,000 clones, approximately 80% of them seen only once.

The clonotype was recovered from a man in his forties or fifties in good health and CMV-seropositive. Input material: PBMCs. The chain combines TRBV9 with TRBJ1-5, with 10 bases that match TRBD1. The CDR3 reads CASSPGTGERGQPQHF. Here the CDR3 DNA reads TGTGCCAGCAGCCCCGGGACAGGGGAAAGAGGTCAGCCCCAGCATTTT. Full variable domain (remainder filled in from reference TRBV9 and TRBJ1-5): DSGVTQTPKHLITATGQRVTLRCSPRSGDLSVYWYQQSLDQGLQFLIQYYNGEERAKGNILERFSAQQFPDLHSELNLSSLELGDSALYFCASSPGTGERGQPQHFGDGTRLSIL.